Each of the 30 T cell receptor beta chains below was sequenced from the same sample in a study of blood T cell repertoires in COVID-19. Assay used: immunoSEQ multiplex PCR; TCRdb lists only in-frame clones, some missing. The repertoire has approximately 220,000 clones, more than 75% of them found once; the top ten carry around 3%. The sample consisted of peripheral blood. The receptors shown here come from a man aged 50 or older who had recovered from COVID-19.

This clone was detected only once. The chain links TRBV7-6 to TRBJ2-5, with 12 nucleotides matching TRBD1. The CDR3 has 15 amino acids. Germline-derived CDR1 and CDR2 are SGHVS and FNYEAQ. V shed 1 base, J shed 5 bases, and the junction held 2 bases outside the gene matches. The CDR3 sequence is CASSLGDRGLETQYF. The CDR3 DNA sequence: TGTGCCAGCAGCTTAGGGGACAGGGGGCTTGAGACCCAGTACTTC.

This clone was counted between two and nine times. The V gene is TRBV7-9, the J gene TRBJ1-1; tentatively, D is TRBD1 (6 bases). V was clipped by 2 bases and J by 4 bases, with 11 bases between them. The germline gives CDR1 SEHNR, CDR2 FQNEAQ (reference sequence). The CDR3 has 14 amino acids. CDR3 sequence reads: CASSLTGLATEAFF. In DNA form, the CDR3 reads TGTGCCAGCAGCTTAACAGGGCTGGCCACTGAAGCTTTCTTT. Drawing the rest from reference TRBV7-9 and TRBJ1-1, the complete variable domain is DTGVSQNPRHKITKRGQNVTFRCDPISEHNRLYWYRQTLGQGPEFLTYFQNEAQLEKSRLLSDRFSAERPKGSFSTLEIQRTEQGDSAMYLCASSLTGLATEAFFGQGTRLTVV.

This chain links TRBV5-5 with TRBJ2-1; no clear D. This CDR3 has 14 amino acids. Germline loops: CDR1 SGHKS, CDR2 YYEKEE (reference sequence). Deletions cut 1 base from V and 4 bases from J, with 9 bases between. The CDR3 bases are TGTGCCAGCAGCTTGTTCCTAGTTTACAATGAGCAGTTCTTC. Protein product: CASSLFLVYNEQFF.

This chain uses TRBV20-1 with TRBJ1-2; D not resolved. Trimming pared 5 bases from V and 1 base from J, leaving 5 bases between. The CDR3 has 11 residues. Germline CDR1 is DFQATT and CDR2 is SNEGSKA (reference sequence). For the CDR3, the DNA is TGCAGTGCTCACAATAACTATGGCTACACCTTC. Translation gives CSAHNNYGYTF.

J is TRBJ2-2 and V is TRBV7-8, with 7 bases that match TRBD2. Germline assignment: CDR1 SGHVS and CDR2 FQNEAQ. CDR3 length equals 16 residues. Germline trimming cut 1 base from V and 3 bases from J; bases unmatched to any gene: 5. The CDR3 DNA reads TGTGCCAGCAGCTTAGGACTAGCTTTAGACACCGGGGAGCTGTTTTTT. It is translated as CASSLGLALDTGELFF.

V is TRBV12-3 or TRBV12-4 and J is TRBJ2-3, with no clear D. V lost 7 bases and J lost 4, with 12 bases in between. This CDR3 spans 13 amino acids. The CDR3 reads CASTRVMADTQYF. The CDR3 DNA reads TGTGCCAGCACCCGGGTTATGGCAGATACGCAGTATTTT.

This clone was counted a single time. The sample carries other DNA sequences with the same CDR3. The chain employs TRBV2 and TRBJ2-5; the match to TRBD2 covers 9 bases. The CDR3 has 12 residues. From germline, CDR1 is SNHLY and CDR2 FYNNEI. Losses at the gene ends were 6 bases for V and 4 bases for J; bases not matched to a gene: 0. The CDR3 bases are TGTGCCAGCAGACTAGCGGGAGAGACCCAGTACTTC. This sequence encodes CASRLAGETQYF.

The rearrangement joins TRBV28 to TRBJ1-2; no firm D call. Trimming stripped 5 bases from V and 2 bases from J, with 9 bases between. CDR3 size: 13 residues. Germline values: CDR1 MDHEN, CDR2 SYDVKM. The CDR3 is CASSPTLNYGYTF. DNA for the CDR3: TGTGCCAGCAGTCCGACACTCAACTATGGCTACACCTTC.

The chain joins TRBV18 to TRBJ2-7; 7 nucleotides agree with TRBD1. Germline loops: CDR1 KGHSH, CDR2 LQKENI. The junction had 2 bases not matched to a gene; V was cut back by 2 bases and J by 1 base. The CDR3 spans 14 residues. CDR3 bases: TGTGCCAGCTCACCAGGGACAGTGTCCTACGAGCAGTACTTC. It translates to CASSPGTVSYEQYF.

This clone was recorded only once. The V gene is TRBV10-3, the J gene TRBJ1-1; 9 positions agree with TRBD1. CDR1 is ENHRY and CDR2 is SYGVKD in the germline V gene. V dropped 5 bases and J dropped 5; count of bases not matched to a gene: 6. The CDR3 is 14 amino acids. DNA of the CDR3: TGTGCCATCAGTCTACAGGGGGCTAAGACTGAAGCTTTCTTT. Protein product: CAISLQGAKTEAFF.

The chain carries TRBV5-5 and TRBJ1-2, with 7 bases matching TRBD1. Looked up from germline, CDR1 is SGHKS and CDR2 is YYEKEE (reference sequence). The CDR3 spans 14 residues. V was pared by 2 bases and J by 2 bases, with 3 bases of the junction left unmatched. The CDR3 region is CASSLEDRNYGYTF. The CDR3 DNA follows: TGTGCCAGCAGCTTAGAGGACAGGAACTATGGCTACACCTTC. Full variable domain (rest looked up from reference TRBV5-5 and TRBJ1-2): DAGVTQSPTHLIKTRGQQVTLRCSPISGHKSVSWYQQVLGQGPQFIFQYYEKEERGRGNFPDRFSARQFPNYSSELNVNALLLGDSALYLCASSLEDRNYGYTFGSGTRLTVV.

The chain employs TRBV2 and TRBJ2-5; D is undetermined. The CDR3 length is 11 residues. Trimming left V 7 bases short and J 0 bases short, with 3 bases between. In germline, CDR1 is SNHLY, CDR2 FYNNEI. The CDR3 is CASTDQETQYF. Written as DNA, the CDR3 is TGTGCCAGCACAGACCAAGAGACCCAGTACTTC.

The chain links TRBV29-1 to TRBJ2-7; TRBD2 is a possible D gene (5 bases). Trimming left V 4 bases short and J 3 bases short, with 16 bases between. CDR3 length equals 14 residues. Per germline, CDR1 SQVTM and CDR2 ANQGSEA. The CDR3 loop is CSVAASRFLYEQYF. DNA of the CDR3: TGCAGCGTTGCTGCTAGCCGTTTTCTCTACGAGCAGTACTTC.

In its sample, this clone was seen a few times. This chain joins TRBV7-8 and TRBJ1-4, with 7 bases aligning to TRBD1. The CDR3 covers 15 residues. Germline assignment: CDR1 SGHVS and CDR2 FQNEAQ. V gave up 5 bases and J gave up 5 bases; unmatched junction bases: 8. CDR3 coding DNA: TGTGCCAGCAGCCGACAGGGCTCACGCAATGAAAAACTGTTTTTT. Translation gives CASSRQGSRNEKLFF. Full variable domain (outside the CDR3, taken from reference TRBV7-8 and TRBJ1-4): GAGVSQSPRYKVAKRGQDVALRCDPISGHVSLFWYQQALGQGPEFLTYFQNEAQLDKSGLPSDRFFAERPEGSVSTLKIQRTQQEDSAVYLCASSRQGSRNEKLFFGSGTQLSVL.

The V gene is TRBV21-1, the J gene TRBJ2-7; TRBD1 was called by the table and not checked on the DNA. TRBV21-1 is described as a pseudogene. This CDR3 region has 15 residues. CDR3 sequence (DNA): TGTGCCAGCAGCAATCCCAGGGGAACCTACTACGAGCAGTACTTC. Protein product: CASSNPRGTYYEQYF.

The genes are TRBV5-1 and TRBJ1-4; the match to TRBD1 covers 7 bases. From germline, CDR1 is SGHRS and CDR2 YFSETQ. The V segment lost 4 bases and the J segment 5 bases; nucleotides outside the gene matches: 5. The CDR3 has 14 residues. The CDR3 is CASSEGGANEKLFF. CDR3 in DNA: TGCGCCAGCAGCGAAGGGGGCGCAAATGAAAAACTGTTTTTT. The full variable domain, its missing parts supplied by reference TRBV5-1 and TRBJ1-4, is KAGVTQTPRYLIKTRGQQVTLSCSPISGHRSVSWYQQTPGQGLQFLFEYFSETQRNKGNFPGRFSGRQFSNSRSEMNVSTLELGDSALYLCASSEGGANEKLFFGSGTQLSVL.

The V gene is TRBV3-1 (or the pseudogene TRBV3-2), the J gene TRBJ2-3, with TRBD2 identical over 13 bases. There are 15 residues in the CDR3. Germline assignment: CDR1 LGHDT and CDR2 YNNKEL (reference sequence). V gave up 4 bases and J gave up 5 bases; unmatched junction bases: 3. The CDR3 is CASSLGLAGVDTQYF. CDR3 bases: TGTGCCAGCAGCCTAGGACTAGCGGGGGTAGATACGCAGTATTTT.

The CDR3: CASSLGVASEQFF. The CDR3 DNA reads TGTGCCAGCAGCTTGGGGGTAGCGAGTGAGCAGTTCTTC. This chain joins TRBV5-4 and TRBJ2-1; weak D call: TRBD2 (5 bases). CDR1 is SGHNT, CDR2 YYREEE, per germline (reference sequence). The V end lost 0 bases, the J end lost 9 bases, and 10 bases lay between the germline ends. The CDR3 is 13 amino acids.

The CDR3 is CASSSSGGAYNEQFF. For the CDR3, the DNA is TGTGCCAGCAGTTCTAGCGGGGGGGCCTACAATGAGCAGTTCTTC. V gene TRBV6-5 combines with J gene TRBJ2-1; 12 positions match TRBD2. Per the germline V gene, CDR1 is MNHEY and CDR2 is SVGAGI. The CDR3 length is 15 residues. V dropped 4 bases and J dropped 2; count of bases not matched to a gene: 0.

The V call is TRBV27, the J call TRBJ1-5, with 7 bases that match TRBD1. Per the germline V gene, CDR1 is MNHEY and CDR2 is SMNVEV (reference sequence). The CDR3 covers 14 residues. Unmatched junction bases numbered 2, after V lost 4 bases and J lost 2 bases. The CDR3 loop reads CASSSGQGNQPQHF. For the CDR3, the DNA is TGTGCCAGCAGTTCTGGACAGGGCAATCAGCCCCAGCATTTT.

The V gene is TRBV14, the J gene TRBJ2-1; TRBD2 might be the D (6 bases). V was cut by 0 bases and J by 0 bases, with 9 bases left in between. The CDR3 totals 16 residues. Germline V gene sequence: CDR1 SGHDN, CDR2 FVKESK. The CDR3 loop is CASSQELRGSYNEQFF. The CDR3 DNA reads as TGTGCCAGCAGCCAAGAGTTGCGGGGCTCCTACAATGAGCAGTTCTTC.

The chain combines TRBV18 with TRBJ1-1; tentatively, D is TRBD1 (5 bases). V lost 1 base and J 5 bases, leaving 14 bases between the germline ends. Germline V gene lookup returns CDR1 KGHSH and CDR2 LQKENI. The CDR3 runs to 15 residues. The CDR3 protein is CASSPLTGVGTEAFF. The CDR3 DNA reads TGTGCCAGCTCACCACTTACAGGTGTGGGTACTGAAGCTTTCTTT. Full variable domain (remainder filled in from reference TRBV18 and TRBJ1-1): NAGVMQNPRHLVRRRGQEARLRCSPMKGHSHVYWYRQLPEEGLKFMVYLQKENIIDESGMPKERFSAEFPKEGPSILRIQQVVRGDSAAYFCASSPLTGVGTEAFFGQGTRLTVV.

The chain joins TRBV10-2 to TRBJ2-1, with a possible D match to TRBD2 (6 bases). The CDR3 extends over 16 amino acids. Per the germline V gene, CDR1 is WSHSY and CDR2 is SAAADI. The V end lost 1 base, the J end lost 2 bases, and 12 bases lay between the germline ends. DNA of the CDR3: TGCGCCAGCAGTGAGTTGGGGCGGGACCCCTACAATGAGCAGTTCTTC. Encoded protein: CASSELGRDPYNEQFF.

The rearrangement links TRBV11-3 to TRBJ2-2, with a weak D call TRBD2 (6 bases). This CDR3 is built from 14 residues. Germline V CDR1 and CDR2: SGHNT, YENEEA. With 0 bases removed from V and 4 bases from J, the gap between germline ends came to 6 bases. CDR3 coding DNA: TGTGCCAGCAGCTTAGACGGGGGCACCGGGGAGCTGTTTTTT. The encoded protein is CASSLDGGTGELFF. The variable domain in full, with the rest retrieved from reference TRBV11-3 and TRBJ2-2, is EAGVVQSPRYKIIEKKQPVAFWCNPISGHNTLYWYLQNLGQGPELLIRYENEEAVDDSQLPKDRFSAERLKGVDSTLKIQPAELGDSAVYLCASSLDGGTGELFFGEGSRLTVL.

The chain combines TRBV6-1 with TRBJ1-3; unclear D gene. Germline V lookup: CDR1 MNHNS, CDR2 SASEGT. The CDR3 covers 15 residues. V was cut by 1 base and J by 2 bases, with 9 bases left in between. The CDR3 nucleotides read TGTGCCAGCAGTGAAGTCGCCGGGACTGGAAACACCATATATTTT. Translation gives CASSEVAGTGNTIYF.

The chain carries TRBV9 and TRBJ2-5; TRBD2 matches 7 bases. With 3 bases clipped from V and 2 bases from J, the junction kept 7 bases outside the gene matches. The CDR3 length is 15 residues. Per the germline V gene, CDR1 is SGDLS and CDR2 is YYNGEE. The chain's CDR3 is CASSATSDQQETQYF. The DNA for the CDR3 is TGTGCCAGCAGCGCAACTAGCGACCAACAAGAGACCCAGTACTTC.

The J gene is TRBJ1-2, the V gene TRBV28; TRBD1 matches 10 bases. In germline, CDR1 is MDHEN, CDR2 SYDVKM. The CDR3 is 15 residues long. The trim removed 5 bases at V and 3 bases at J, leaving 6 bases unmatched. CDR3 amino acids: CASSLSTGGYYGYTF. In DNA, the CDR3 is TGTGCCAGCAGTCTATCGACAGGGGGCTACTATGGCTACACCTTC.

The chain joins TRBV30 to TRBJ2-7; D not certain. The CDR3 totals 12 residues. Germline V gene lookup returns CDR1 GTSNPN and CDR2 SVGIG (reference sequence). V was cut by 2 bases and J by 3 bases, with 8 bases left in between. The CDR3 DNA is TGTGCCTGGAGTTACAATTACTACGAGCAGTACTTC. Its translation is CAWSYNYYEQYF.

This clone has a handful of counts. The rearrangement links TRBV4-2 to TRBJ2-1; a weak D match, TRBD1 (5 bases). Germline V lookup: CDR1 LGHNA, CDR2 YNFKEQ. The germline V and J ends were trimmed by 4 bases and 0 bases, with 10 bases remaining between them. This CDR3 contains 15 residues. For the CDR3, the DNA is TGTGCCAGCAGCCGAGGACAAAGCTCCTACAATGAGCAGTTCTTC. This gives the protein CASSRGQSSYNEQFF.

The V call is TRBV5-1, the J call TRBJ1-2; 7 bases match TRBD1. V gave up 0 bases and J gave up 7 bases; unmatched junction bases: 9. Per the germline V gene, CDR1 is SGHRS and CDR2 is YFSETQ. The CDR3 covers 15 residues. The CDR3 spells CASSLGDRELAGYTF. The CDR3 DNA sequence: TGCGCCAGCAGCTTGGGCGACAGGGAATTAGCTGGCTACACCTTC.